The clone carrying this T cell receptor (beta chain) was seen many times. Its antigen is still unknown. This record belongs to a study of Graves' ophthalmopathy and Graves' hyperthyroidism. Study overall: Peripheral blood sampling occurred at initial diagnosis, before any treatment.

General observations from the study: Among thyroid clonotypes expanded above 0.001 frequency, most also appeared in blood.

Clinicians made diagnoses from clinical symptoms, serum thyroxine, TRAb, thyroid ultrasound and orbital computed tomography. From fresh peripheral blood, 8.5 to 10 ml in volume, the PBMCs were obtained. Researchers took RNA transcripts and amplified TCR beta CDR3 regions from them. Second-round multiplex PCR came after a first-round RT-PCR that employed HTBI primers. TCRdb ran MiXCR on the multiplex PCR reads and lists one entry per CDR3 protein. The sample carries about 400,000 distinct CDR3 sequences, about 18% recorded once. The germline V and J ends were trimmed by 4 bases and 4 bases, with 11 bases remaining between them. The CDR3 totals 14 residues. From germline, CDR1 is MNHNS and CDR2 SASEGT.

Sequenced material: peripheral blood. This chain connects TRBV6-1 to TRBJ1-5; D gene unclear. This receptor was taken from a woman aged 18-30 years with Graves' ophthalmopathy. The CDR3 DNA is TGTGCCAGCAGTGTGGGTGACACTAATCAGCCCCAGCATTTT. Protein product: CASSVGDTNQPQHF.